This TCR beta chain was retrieved from a study of human T cells and chemical hapten exposure. Study-level results: While controls formed fewer of them, expanded TCRs formed significantly more large CDR3 similarity clusters.

Time point in this sample: pre-sensitization, week 0. As to treatment: therapeutic diphenylcyclopropenone sensitization with weekly scalp DPC. Total RNA was extracted from unfractionated whole blood. Only after blood had been drawn was each patch test applied. This clonotype was found many times. Antigen unknown. The study used a library that attached unique molecular identifiers to individual cDNA molecules. TCRdb fed the RACE reads into MiXCR, producing one record per CDR3 protein. Among under 45,000 distinct CDR3 sequences, about a tenth were seen once, and the ten largest hold 27%. Germline V gives CDR1 SQVTM, CDR2 ANQGSEA. This CDR3 comprises 14 residues. The germline V and J ends were trimmed by 3 bases and 0 bases, with 12 bases remaining between them.

The clonotype originates from a man in his fifties with alopecia areata. Some clones in this sample may be carry-over from other donors' samples. The sequencing here drew on whole blood, taken in connection with sensitization to the hapten diphenylcyclopropenone (DPC). The rearrangement joins TRBV29-1 to TRBJ2-7, with D perhaps matching TRBD2 (5 bases). As DNA, the CDR3 is TGCAGCGTTGAGTTGGGAGACCCCTCCTACGAGCAGTACTTC. Residues: CSVELGDPSYEQYF.